This TCR beta chain came from a study of identical twins. TCRdb used MiXCR to reprocess the 5' RACE reads, holding one entry per CDR3 protein. This repertoire shows a few hundred thousand distinct CDR3 sequences, 9.6% found once; its top ten account for 2.5% to 3.5%. Remarks on this clonotype: Its antigen is unidentified.

Germline CDR1 and CDR2: MNHEY and SMNVEV (reference sequence). The CDR3 contains 12 residues. V was cut by 8 bases and J by 10 bases, with 15 bases left in between. Regarding the study as a whole: Models predicted less out-of-frame TCR alpha sharing in monozygotic twins than was found.

These data are also associated with another study on yellow fever vaccine responses in identical twins.

V and J are TRBV27 and TRBJ2-1, with D perhaps TRBD1 or TRBD2 (6 bases each). Sequencing was performed on PBMCs. The TCR was taken from a woman aged 18 to 35 in good health. CDR3: CASGPVGGEQFF. DNA for the CDR3: TGTGCCAGCGGCCCCGTGGGGGGCGAGCAGTTCTTC.